A single sample gave rise to the 31 T cell receptor beta chains below, sequenced in a study of CD8 T cells in ankylosing spondylitis. TCRdb re-called the 5' RACE reads through MiXCR, storing one row per CDR3 protein. Among 220,000 or so distinct CDR3 sequences listed, roughly 10% were seen once. Input material: blood, either unsorted or a sorted T cell fraction (not recorded which). All receptors come from a male donor with ankylosing spondylitis or in good health (not recorded which).

The rearrangement uses TRBV3-1 and TRBJ2-7; D perhaps matches TRBD1 (5 bases). Trimming cost V 4 bases and J 6 bases, with 13 bases left between them. The CDR3 runs to 13 residues. Per germline, CDR1 LGHDT and CDR2 YNNKEL (reference sequence). CDR3: CASSRSQQGEQYF. As DNA, the CDR3 is TGTGCCAGCAGCCGATCCCAGCAGGGCGAGCAGTACTTC.

This clonotype was found a few times. This chain joins TRBV28 and TRBJ2-5; a weak D match, TRBD1 (6 bases). The germline V gene encodes CDR1 MDHEN and CDR2 SYDVKM. The CDR3 contains 12 residues. Deletions cut 5 bases from V and 8 bases from J, with 12 bases between. The CDR3 DNA sequence: TGTGCCAGCAGTCACTCCAGGGGAACCCAGTACTTC. It specifies CASSHSRGTQYF.

This clonotype came up many times. The V gene is TRBV29-1, the J gene TRBJ2-1; 8 bases fit TRBD1. This CDR3 has 14 residues. V gave up 0 bases and J gave up 6 bases; unmatched junction bases: 4. Germline values: CDR1 SQVTM, CDR2 ANQGSEA. CDR3 region: CSVEDRGRTNEQFF. The DNA of the CDR3 is TGCAGCGTTGAAGACAGGGGGCGCACCAATGAGCAGTTCTTC.

There are many counts of this clonotype. The V gene is TRBV11-1, the J gene TRBJ2-7; 8 positions match TRBD1. With V trimmed by 5 bases and J by 1 base, 4 bases remained unmatched. Germline assignment: CDR1 SGHAT and CDR2 FQDESV (reference sequence). This CDR3 is 14 amino acids long. The CDR3 coding sequence is TGTGCCAGCAGCATAAGGACAGGGTCCTACGAGCAGTACTTC. This codes for CASSIRTGSYEQYF.

This clonotype was counted ten times or more. This rearrangement joins TRBV11-2 to TRBJ1-2, with 8 bases matching TRBD1. From germline, CDR1 is SGHAT and CDR2 FQNNGV. This CDR3 is 14 amino acids long. V lost 1 base to trimming and J lost 8 bases; unmatched junction nucleotides: 6. The CDR3 loop reads CASSLGDRGWGYTF. The CDR3 DNA is TGTGCCAGCAGCTTAGGAGACAGGGGATGGGGCTACACCTTC.

The table lists this clonotype with many counts. The chain carries TRBV9 and TRBJ2-7; D may be TRBD1 or TRBD2 (6 bases each). The CDR3 is 14 amino acids. CDR1 and CDR2 from the germline V gene are SGDLS and YYNGEE. V shed 7 bases and J shed 1 base, with 15 bases lying between them. The CDR3, as DNA: TGTGCCAGCGGTGGGGGGCCAGGTTCCTACGAGCAGTACTTC. It is translated as CASGGGPGSYEQYF. The whole variable domain, remainder taken from reference TRBV9 and TRBJ2-7, is DSGVTQTPKHLITATGQRVTLRCSPRSGDLSVYWYQQSLDQGLQFLIQYYNGEERAKGNILERFSAQQFPDLHSELNLSSLELGDSALYFCASGGGPGSYEQYFGPGTRLTVT.

There are a few counts of this clonotype. DNA of the CDR3: TGCAGTGCTAGAGATGGGCAGGCCAACCAACCCTCTGGAAACACCATATATTTT. Translating gives CSARDGQANQPSGNTIYF. The chain recombines TRBV20-1 with TRBJ1-3; D is ambiguous. This CDR3 comprises 18 residues. With 0 bases removed from V and 0 bases from J, the gap between germline ends came to 18 bases. CDR1 is DFQATT and CDR2 is SNEGSKA in the germline V gene (reference sequence).

This clonotype was seen repeatedly, ten times or more. This sequence joins TRBV5-1 and TRBJ2-1, with D perhaps matching TRBD2 (6 bases). The CDR3 consists of 12 residues. V was pared by 0 bases and J by 8 bases, with 6 bases between. CDR1 and CDR2 from the germline V gene are SGHRS and YFSETQ. This CDR3 reads CASSLGGDEQFF. The CDR3 DNA sequence: TGCGCCAGCAGCTTGGGCGGGGATGAGCAGTTCTTC.

This clonotype was observed a few times. V is TRBV15 and J is TRBJ2-3; D may be TRBD2 (6 bases). Trimming shortened V by 2 bases and J by 4 bases, and 13 bases separated the two germline ends. Germline-derived CDR1 and CDR2 are LNHNV and YYDKDF (reference sequence). This CDR3 comprises 15 residues. Here the CDR3 reads CATSRRSSVADTQYF. CDR3 nucleotide sequence: TGTGCCACCAGCAGAAGGTCTAGCGTGGCAGATACGCAGTATTTT. Supplemented by reference TRBV15 and TRBJ2-3, the full variable domain reads DAMVIQNPRYQVTQFGKPVTLSCSQTLNHNVMYWYQQKSSQAPKLLFHYYDKDFNNEADTPDNFQSRRPNTSFCFLDIRSPGLGDTAMYLCATSRRSSVADTQYFGPGTRLTVL.

This clonotype was counted a few times. This chain uses TRBV6-1 with TRBJ1-5; D is perhaps TRBD1 (5 bases). From germline, CDR1 is MNHNS and CDR2 SASEGT. V lost 8 bases to trimming and J lost 0 bases, with 17 bases between them. This CDR3 contains 16 residues. The CDR3 loop reads CASGLPEGNSNQPQHF. CDR3 nucleotide sequence: TGTGCCAGCGGACTGCCGGAGGGGAATAGCAATCAGCCCCAGCATTTT.

To note about this clonotype: A much bigger clone sits one base away, suggesting this may be a read error. The CDR3 loop is CASTLTSTANTGELFF. In nucleotides, the CDR3 is TGCGCCAGCACCCTGACTTCGACAGCGAACACCGGGGAGCTGTTTTTT. The rearrangement uses TRBV5-1 and TRBJ2-2, with D perhaps TRBD1 (5 bases). The CDR3 runs 16 residues. Trimming left V 6 bases short and J 0 bases short, with 15 bases between. Looked up from germline, CDR1 is SGHRS and CDR2 is YFSETQ.

At least ten counts were recorded for this clonotype. The chain has TRBV20-1 and TRBJ2-7, with 9 bases aligning to TRBD2. The CDR3 has 14 amino acids. CDR1 and CDR2 from the germline V gene are DFQATT and SNEGSKA (reference sequence). V was pared by 4 bases and J by 0 bases, with 4 bases of the junction left unmatched. CDR3 sequence reads: CSATSGASSYEQYF. In nucleotides, the CDR3 is TGCAGTGCTACTAGCGGGGCAAGCTCCTACGAGCAGTACTTC.

The table lists this clonotype with a few counts. The V gene is TRBV7-2, the J gene TRBJ1-1; TRBD1 is a possible D gene (5 bases). V was clipped by 2 bases and J by 0 bases, with 13 bases between them. Germline V lookup: CDR1 SGHTA, CDR2 FQGNSA. The CDR3 sequence is 16 residues long. The CDR3 protein is CASSLNARELNTEAFF. CDR3 sequence (DNA): TGTGCCAGCAGCTTAAATGCCAGGGAACTGAACACTGAAGCTTTCTTT. Using reference TRBV7-2 and TRBJ1-1 for the parts outside the CDR3, the full variable domain is GAGVSQSPSNKVTEKGKDVELRCDPISGHTALYWYRQSLGQGLEFLIYFQGNSAPDKSGLPSDRFSAERTGGSVSTLTIQRTQQEDSAVYLCASSLNARELNTEAFFGQGTRLTVV.

A few counts support this clonotype. The rearrangement links TRBV7-2 to TRBJ2-1; no clear D. The V gene's germline CDR1 is SGHTA and CDR2 FQGNSA. The ends were cut back, 3 bases at V and 8 bases at J, with 5 bases in the middle. This CDR3 contains 11 residues. In nucleotides, the CDR3 is TGTGCCAGCAGCTTCCGAGATGAGCAGTTCTTC. Translation: CASSFRDEQFF.

The chain has TRBV5-6 and TRBJ1-6; D unclear. The germline V and J ends were trimmed by 4 bases and 7 bases, with 9 bases remaining between them. This CDR3 is 13 amino acids long. In germline, CDR1 is SGHDT, CDR2 YYEEEE. The CDR3 DNA reads as TGTGCCAGCAGCCTGAAGCTCAATTCACCCCTCCACTTT. Its protein product is CASSLKLNSPLHF.

In this sample, this clonotype turned up many times. The rearrangement links TRBV3-1 to TRBJ1-6; no firm D call. Per the germline V gene, CDR1 is LGHDT and CDR2 is YNNKEL (reference sequence). The germline V and J ends were trimmed by 0 bases and 0 bases, with 15 bases remaining between them. The CDR3 extends over 19 amino acids. In nucleotides, the CDR3 is TGTGCCAGCAGCCAAGATAGTGGCGGTAGGAGCTCCTATAATTCACCCCTCCACTTT. Translated, it gives CASSQDSGGRSSYNSPLHF.

This clonotype was seen ten or more times. The chain recombines TRBV3-1 with TRBJ2-4; D perhaps matches TRBD2 (6 bases). Germline V gene data show CDR1 as LGHDT and CDR2 as YNNKEL (reference sequence). This CDR3 is built from 16 residues. The germline V and J ends were trimmed by 3 bases and 0 bases, with 12 bases remaining between them. CDR3 nucleotide sequence: TGTGCCAGCAGCCAGGGGGACTGGGGAGCCAAAAACATTCAGTACTTC. Amino acids: CASSQGDWGAKNIQYF.

The chain couples TRBV7-2 to TRBJ1-6, with D possibly matching TRBD1 (5 bases). Trimming removed 2 bases from V and 5 bases from J, with 10 bases in between. This CDR3 comprises 15 residues. Germline-derived CDR1 and CDR2 are SGHTA and FQGNSA. As DNA, the CDR3 is TGTGCCAGCAGCTTATATTCAGGGAATAATTCACCCCTCCACTTT. It encodes CASSLYSGNNSPLHF.

The chain recombines TRBV9 with TRBJ2-2; the match to TRBD2 covers 12 bases. Germline-derived CDR1 and CDR2 are SGDLS and YYNGEE. The CDR3 extends over 17 amino acids. Unmatched junction bases numbered 4, after V lost 0 bases and J lost 4 bases. CDR3 nucleotides: TGTGCCAGCAGCGTAGGAGCTAGCGGGGGGGCCACCGGGGAGCTGTTTTTT. This encodes CASSVGASGGATGELFF. The complete variable domain, with remaining parts taken from reference TRBV9 and TRBJ2-2, reads DSGVTQTPKHLITATGQRVTLRCSPRSGDLSVYWYQQSLDQGLQFLIQYYNGEERAKGNILERFSAQQFPDLHSELNLSSLELGDSALYFCASSVGASGGATGELFFGEGSRLTVL.

This clonotype was recorded many times. V usage is TRBV3-1 and J usage is TRBJ1-6; D is uncertain. This CDR3 region has 13 residues. The germline V gene has CDR1 LGHDT and CDR2 YNNKEL (reference sequence). V was clipped by 2 bases and J by 11 bases, with 10 bases between them. CDR3 nucleotide sequence: TGTGCCAGCAGCCAATTGCCCGGGACACCCCTCCACTTT. This codes for CASSQLPGTPLHF.

This clonotype was observed many times. The V gene is TRBV11-3, the J gene TRBJ1-6; tentatively, D is TRBD1 (6 bases). Germline loops: CDR1 SGHNT, CDR2 YENEEA. This CDR3 has 14 residues. The V gene lost 3 bases and the J gene lost 8 bases, with 11 bases spanning the gap. CDR3 in amino acids: CASSFGGEDSPLHF. In nucleotides, the CDR3 is TGTGCCAGCAGCTTCGGGGGCGAGGATTCACCCCTCCACTTT.

This clonotype was observed a few times. The chain couples TRBV20-1 to TRBJ2-3, with a tentative D call TRBD1 (6 bases). This CDR3 comprises 14 residues. The germline gives CDR1 DFQATT, CDR2 SNEGSKA (reference sequence). V was cut by 4 bases and J by 4 bases, with 15 bases left in between. The CDR3 nucleotides read TGCAGTGCTACAAAGGGGGAGCGGTCAGATACGCAGTATTTT. Translating gives CSATKGERSDTQYF.

This clonotype appeared a few times. The chain employs TRBV28 and TRBJ1-5, with D possibly being TRBD1 (5 bases). The CDR3 consists of 15 residues. V was trimmed by 7 bases and J by 2 bases, leaving 15 bases between them. Germline V gene data show CDR1 as MDHEN and CDR2 as SYDVKM. CDR3 nucleotides: TGTGCCAGCACCCCCGGGGCGGTACGCAATCAGCCCCAGCATTTT. Its translation: CASTPGAVRNQPQHF.

The CDR3 nucleotides read TGTGCCAGCAAGGGCTCTGACTATGGCTACACCTTC. This gives the protein CASKGSDYGYTF. The chain combines TRBV3-1 with TRBJ1-2; D is undetermined. V dropped 7 bases and J dropped 3 bases, with 9 bases sitting between them. CDR3 size: 12 residues. The germline gives CDR1 LGHDT, CDR2 YNNKEL (reference sequence).

This clonotype was found many times. The V and J genes are TRBV12-3 or TRBV12-4 and TRBJ1-2, with D possibly matching TRBD1 (6 bases). V lost 5 bases and J 2 bases, leaving 15 bases between the germline ends. The CDR3 extends over 15 amino acids. The CDR3 here is CASSPNRDGNYGYTF. Here the CDR3 DNA reads TGTGCCAGCAGTCCAAACAGGGACGGAAACTATGGCTACACCTTC.

A few counts support this clonotype. The rearrangement links TRBV12-2 to TRBJ2-2; TRBD1 was called by the table and not checked on the DNA. TRBV12-2 is a recognized pseudogene. The CDR3 is 19 residues long. This chain's CDR3 is CASRVDRESTSPNTGELFF. CDR3 in DNA: TGTGCAAGTCGCGTAGACCGGGAGTCGACTTCCCCGAACACCGGGGAGCTGTTTTTT.

This clonotype was counted many times. The chain links TRBV7-8 to TRBJ2-1, with 12 bases identical to TRBD2. J was trimmed by 8 bases and V by 5 bases; bases with no gene match: 7. CDR3 length: 15 amino acids. Germline V gene sequence: CDR1 SGHVS, CDR2 FQNEAQ. The CDR3 here is CASSRGTSGFDEQFF. DNA of the CDR3: TGTGCCAGCAGCCGCGGGACTAGCGGGTTCGATGAGCAGTTCTTC.

There are a few counts of this clonotype. The rearrangement links TRBV11-2 to TRBJ2-1; D is possibly TRBD1 or TRBD2 (5 bases each). Germline V CDR1 and CDR2: SGHAT, FQNNGV. The CDR3 extends over 13 amino acids. V was cut by 1 base and J by 9 bases, with 10 bases left in between. CDR3: CASSLVAGSEQFF. As DNA, the CDR3 is TGTGCCAGCAGCTTAGTTGCAGGGAGTGAGCAGTTCTTC.

A few counts support this clonotype. J is TRBJ1-1 and V is TRBV20-1; weak D call: TRBD1 (5 bases). This CDR3 is 14 amino acids long. Germline V gene lookup returns CDR1 DFQATT and CDR2 SNEGSKA (reference sequence). Trimming cost V 0 bases and J 2 bases, with 10 bases left between them. The CDR3 spells CSARDPGTNTEAFF. The CDR3 bases are TGCAGTGCTAGAGACCCGGGGACTAACACTGAAGCTTTCTTT.

This clonotype was seen repeatedly, ten times or more. V gene TRBV9 combines with J gene TRBJ1-2; 9 bases agree with TRBD1. Per germline, CDR1 SGDLS and CDR2 YYNGEE. Losses at the gene ends were 4 bases for V and 7 bases for J; bases not matched to a gene: 5. The CDR3 length is 13 residues. The CDR3 coding sequence is TGTGCCAGCAGCACCGCGGGACAGGGTGGCTACACCTTC. Encoded protein: CASSTAGQGGYTF.

The chain combines TRBV7-2 with TRBJ2-7; 9 bases are a match to TRBD1. The CDR3 is made up of 15 amino acids. Germline CDR1 reads SGHTA; CDR2 reads FQGNSA. Losses at the gene ends were 7 bases for V and 4 bases for J; bases not matched to a gene: 11. CDR3 sequence: CASTVGTGQGYEQYF. CDR3 coding DNA: TGTGCCAGCACCGTCGGGACAGGGCAGGGTTACGAGCAGTACTTC. The entire variable domain, with the rest obtained from reference TRBV7-2 and TRBJ2-7, is as follows: GAGVSQSPSNKVTEKGKDVELRCDPISGHTALYWYRQSLGQGLEFLIYFQGNSAPDKSGLPSDRFSAERTGGSVSTLTIQRTQQEDSAVYLCASTVGTGQGYEQYFGPGTRLTVT.